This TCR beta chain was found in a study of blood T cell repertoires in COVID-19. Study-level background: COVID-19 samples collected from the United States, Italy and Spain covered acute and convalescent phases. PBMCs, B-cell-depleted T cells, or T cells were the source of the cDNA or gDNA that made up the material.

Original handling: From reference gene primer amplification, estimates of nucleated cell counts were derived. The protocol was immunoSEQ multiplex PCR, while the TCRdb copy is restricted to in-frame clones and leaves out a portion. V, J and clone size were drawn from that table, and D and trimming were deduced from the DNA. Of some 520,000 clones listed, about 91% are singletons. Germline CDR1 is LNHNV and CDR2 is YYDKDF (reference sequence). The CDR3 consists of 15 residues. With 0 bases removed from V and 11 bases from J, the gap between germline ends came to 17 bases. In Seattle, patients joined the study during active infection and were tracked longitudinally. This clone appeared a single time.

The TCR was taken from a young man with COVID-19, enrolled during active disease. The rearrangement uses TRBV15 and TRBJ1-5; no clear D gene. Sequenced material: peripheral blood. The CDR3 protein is CATSRERTKGTAQHF. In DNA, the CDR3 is TGTGCCACCAGCAGAGAGCGGACTAAGGGAACGGCCCAGCATTTT. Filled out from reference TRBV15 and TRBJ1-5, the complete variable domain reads DAMVIQNPRYQVTQFGKPVTLSCSQTLNHNVMYWYQQKSSQAPKLLFHYYDKDFNNEADTPDNFQSRRPNTSFCFLDIRSPGLGDTAMYLCATSRERTKGTAQHFGDGTRLSIL.